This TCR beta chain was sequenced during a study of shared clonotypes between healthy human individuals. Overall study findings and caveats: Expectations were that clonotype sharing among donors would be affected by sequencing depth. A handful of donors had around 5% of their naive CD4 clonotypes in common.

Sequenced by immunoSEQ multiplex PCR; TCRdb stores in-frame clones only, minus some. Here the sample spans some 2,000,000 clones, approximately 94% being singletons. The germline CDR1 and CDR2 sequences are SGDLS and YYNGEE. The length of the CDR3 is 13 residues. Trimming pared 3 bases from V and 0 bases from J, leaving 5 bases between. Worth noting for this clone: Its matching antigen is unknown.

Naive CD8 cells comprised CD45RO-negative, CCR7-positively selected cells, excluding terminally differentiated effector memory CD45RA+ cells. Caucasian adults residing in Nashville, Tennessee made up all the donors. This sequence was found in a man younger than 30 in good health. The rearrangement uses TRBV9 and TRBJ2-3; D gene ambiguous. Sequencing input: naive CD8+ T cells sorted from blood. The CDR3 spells CASSGQSTDTQYF. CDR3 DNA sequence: TGTGCCAGCAGCGGACAAAGCACAGATACGCAGTATTTT. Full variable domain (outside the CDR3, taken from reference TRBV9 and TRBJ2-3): DSGVTQTPKHLITATGQRVTLRCSPRSGDLSVYWYQQSLDQGLQFLIQYYNGEERAKGNILERFSAQQFPDLHSELNLSSLELGDSALYFCASSGQSTDTQYFGPGTRLTVL.